This T cell receptor beta chain derives from a study of blood T cell repertoires in COVID-19 (dated by TCRdb to the early 2020s). With respect to the entire study: Collaborator samples came from the United States, Italy and Spain and covered acute and convalescent phases of COVID-19. The prospective study material was composed of cDNA or gDNA derived from T cells, B-cell-depleted T cells, or PBMCs. Subjects who had been exposed to COVID-19, were actively infected with it, or had recovered from it provided the deeply sampled blood TCRbeta repertoires that made up the dataset. A freely available public database, intended as a resource for researchers studying the immune response to SARS-CoV-2, is where the repertoires were released. The samples were drawn from the first 160 participants of the ongoing ImmuneRACE study and from 950 to 1,500 subjects provided by 6 global collaborators. Sample metadata almost always included a de-identified subject ID, COVID-19 status, age in years and sex. HLA class I and class II types, where available, came from metadata supplied by the sample provider rather than from assay-based typing.

Points the paper makes about the study in general: How much clinical and demographic metadata was included differed by source and by participant, and the metadata was provided uncurated.

V lost 3 bases and J lost 2 bases, and the count of bases not matched to a germline gene is 4. CDR1 and CDR2, looked up from the germline V gene, are SGHVS and FQNEAQ. The CDR3 spans 14 residues, from the cysteine through the phenylalanine. Of all the DNA, just the CDR3 is kept, 42 bases in frame from base 1. TCRbeta CDR3 regions were amplified from genomic DNA by means of the immunoSEQ Assay, a bias-controlled multiplex PCR. The authors processed their data as follows. The number of nucleated cells in each sample was estimated by amplification of reference gene primers within the assay. Sequence reads were collapsed and filtered to measure the absolute abundance of every unique TCRbeta CDR3 rearrangement. Productive Simpson clonality was computed per sample as the square root of Simpson's diversity index over productive rearrangements. TCRdb limited this immuneACCESS table to in-frame rearrangements with V and J called. A share of clones is missing; checked studies link under half to unresolved V genes, and the rest is unexplained. From that table come the V and J calls and clone size; the DNA was used to work out D and trimming. The sample table shows a few hundred thousand clones, and 70% to 90% are seen once. The ten largest clones capture roughly 3% of the sample.

Worth noting for this clone: Its antigen is currently not known. No base qualities exist here, and no much larger clone lies one base off it.

Collaborating institutions collected whole blood in K2EDTA tubes following their own protocols. Collaborator samples were shipped for TCRbeta analysis as frozen whole blood, isolated PBMCs, or DNA extracted from either sample type. The chain employs TRBV7-8 and TRBJ2-7; TRBD2 lines up with 7 middle nucleotides. The sample comprised peripheral blood. This receptor was obtained from a man aged 60 to 75 with acute or convalescent COVID-19. The bases read TGTGCCAGCAGCTTCGGGGGGACCGCCTACGAGCAGTACTTC. It codes for CASSFGGTAYEQYF. The CDR3 plus the reference TRBV7-8 and TRBJ2-7 genes for the other parts give the full variable domain: GAGVSQSPRYKVAKRGQDVALRCDPISGHVSLFWYQQALGQGPEFLTYFQNEAQLDKSGLPSDRFFAERPEGSVSTLKIQRTQQEDSAVYLCASSFGGTAYEQYFGPGTRLTVT.